This note documents a single T cell receptor (beta chain) sequence. The sample is drawn from a study of blood T cell repertoires in COVID-19. As for the study in general: There were acute and convalescent COVID-19 samples, and they came from the United States, Italy and Spain.

With V trimmed by 7 bases and J by 7 bases, 8 bases remained unmatched. This CDR3 is 14 amino acids long. Germline assignment: CDR1 ENHRY and CDR2 SYGVKD. In the original processing: From reference gene primer amplification, estimates of nucleated cell counts were derived. Produced via immunoSEQ multiplex PCR; TCRdb's table is partial and in-frame only. The DNA gave D and trimming, while V, J and clone size come from that table. Of approximately 200,000 clones in the sample, approximately 83% are singletons; the top ten hold more than 3%. The clonotype originates from a man aged 55 to 70 with acute or convalescent COVID-19. Sequencing was carried out using peripheral blood. The chain carries TRBV10-3 and TRBJ2-2, with TRBD2 matching over 8 bases. CDR3 protein: CAITRAGEGGELFF. The CDR3 DNA follows: TGTGCCATCACCCGAGCGGGAGAGGGCGGGGAGCTGTTTTTT.